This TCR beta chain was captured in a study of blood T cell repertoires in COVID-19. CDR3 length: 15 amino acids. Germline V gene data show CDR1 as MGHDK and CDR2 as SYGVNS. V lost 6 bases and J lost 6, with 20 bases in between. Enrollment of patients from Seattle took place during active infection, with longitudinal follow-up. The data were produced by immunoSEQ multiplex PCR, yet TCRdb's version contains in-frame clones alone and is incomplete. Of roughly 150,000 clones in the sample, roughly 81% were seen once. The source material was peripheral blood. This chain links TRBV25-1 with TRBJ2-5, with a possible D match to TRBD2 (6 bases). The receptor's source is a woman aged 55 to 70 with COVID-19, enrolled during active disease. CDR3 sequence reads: CASRSRDPREKTQYF. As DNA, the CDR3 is TGTGCCAGCAGGAGCCGGGACCCCCGGGAGAAGACCCAGTACTTC.